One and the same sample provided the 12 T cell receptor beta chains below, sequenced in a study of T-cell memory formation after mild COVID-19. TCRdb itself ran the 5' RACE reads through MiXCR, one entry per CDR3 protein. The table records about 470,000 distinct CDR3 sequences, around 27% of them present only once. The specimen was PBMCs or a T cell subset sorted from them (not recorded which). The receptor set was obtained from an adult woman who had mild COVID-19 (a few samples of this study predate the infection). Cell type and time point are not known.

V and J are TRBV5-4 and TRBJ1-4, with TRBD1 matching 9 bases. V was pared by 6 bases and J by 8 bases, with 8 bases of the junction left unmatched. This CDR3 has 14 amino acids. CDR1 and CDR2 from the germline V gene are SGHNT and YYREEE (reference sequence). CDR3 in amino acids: CASTRTGDGEKLFF. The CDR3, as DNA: TGTGCCAGCACCCGGACAGGGGACGGGGAAAAACTGTTTTTT.

CDR3 protein: CASSDAYRTQETQYF. In DNA form, the CDR3 reads TGTGCCAGCAGCGACGCTTACAGGACACAAGAGACCCAGTACTTC. The chain links TRBV21-1 to TRBJ2-5; TRBD1, the table's D call, lacks a check against the DNA. TRBV21-1 is a listed pseudogene. The CDR3 runs 15 residues.

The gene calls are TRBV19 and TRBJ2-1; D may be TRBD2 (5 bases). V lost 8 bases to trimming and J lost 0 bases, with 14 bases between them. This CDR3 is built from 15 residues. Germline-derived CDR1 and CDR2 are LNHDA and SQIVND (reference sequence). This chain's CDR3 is CASDGRGSSYNEQFF. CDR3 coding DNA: TGTGCCAGTGACGGTAGAGGGAGCTCCTACAATGAGCAGTTCTTC. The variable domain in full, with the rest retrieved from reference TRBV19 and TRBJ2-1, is DGGITQSPKYLFRKEGQNVTLSCEQNLNHDAMYWYRQDPGQGLRLIYYSQIVNDFQKGDIAEGYSVSREKKESFPLTVTSAQKNPTAFYLCASDGRGSSYNEQFFGPGTRLTVL.

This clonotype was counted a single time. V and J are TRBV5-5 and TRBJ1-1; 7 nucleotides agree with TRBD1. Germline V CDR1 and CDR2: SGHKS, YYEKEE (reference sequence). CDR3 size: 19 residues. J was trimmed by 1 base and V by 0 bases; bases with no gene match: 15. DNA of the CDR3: TGTGCCAGCAGCTTGGCCGGTTCGACAGGGTGGCGCCCGAACACTGAAGCTTTCTTT. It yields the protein CASSLAGSTGWRPNTEAFF.

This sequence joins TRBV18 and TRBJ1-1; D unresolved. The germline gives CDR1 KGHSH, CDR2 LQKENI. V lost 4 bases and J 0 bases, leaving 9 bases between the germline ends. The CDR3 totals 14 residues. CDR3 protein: CASSLQSLNTEAFF. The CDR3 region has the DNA TGTGCCAGCTCACTACAGAGCTTGAACACTGAAGCTTTCTTT.

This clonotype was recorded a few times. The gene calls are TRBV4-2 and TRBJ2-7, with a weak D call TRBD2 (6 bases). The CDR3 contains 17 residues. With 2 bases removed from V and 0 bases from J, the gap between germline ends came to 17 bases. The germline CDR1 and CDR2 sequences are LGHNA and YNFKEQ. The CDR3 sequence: CASSQSDGTRDSYEQYF. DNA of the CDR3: TGTGCCAGCAGCCAAAGTGACGGGACTCGGGACTCCTACGAGCAGTACTTC.

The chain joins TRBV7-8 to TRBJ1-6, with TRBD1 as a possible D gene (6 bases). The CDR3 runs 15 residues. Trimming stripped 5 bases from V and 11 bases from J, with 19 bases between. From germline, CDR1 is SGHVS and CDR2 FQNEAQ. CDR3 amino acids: CASSDIGQIDPPLHF. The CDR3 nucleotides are TGTGCCAGCAGCGATATAGGACAGATTGATCCACCCCTCCACTTT.

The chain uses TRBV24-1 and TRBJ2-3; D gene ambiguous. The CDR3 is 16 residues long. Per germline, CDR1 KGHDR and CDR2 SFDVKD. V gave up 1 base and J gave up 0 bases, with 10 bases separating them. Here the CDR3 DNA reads TGTGCCACCAGTGATTTTACCGGAAGAAGCACAGATACGCAGTATTTT. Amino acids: CATSDFTGRSTDTQYF.

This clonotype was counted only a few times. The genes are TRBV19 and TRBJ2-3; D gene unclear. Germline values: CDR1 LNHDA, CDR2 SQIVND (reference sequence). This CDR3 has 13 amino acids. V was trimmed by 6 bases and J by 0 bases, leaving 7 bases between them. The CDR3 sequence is CASSLISTDTQYF. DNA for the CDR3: TGTGCCAGTAGCCTTATTAGCACAGATACGCAGTATTTT.

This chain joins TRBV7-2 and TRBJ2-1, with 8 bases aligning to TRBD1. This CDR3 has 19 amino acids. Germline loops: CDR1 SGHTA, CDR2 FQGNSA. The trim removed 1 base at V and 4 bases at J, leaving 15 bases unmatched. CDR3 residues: CASSLGGGTGAYIYNEQFF. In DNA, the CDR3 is TGTGCCAGCAGCTTAGGTGGGGGGACAGGCGCGTATATTTACAATGAGCAGTTCTTC. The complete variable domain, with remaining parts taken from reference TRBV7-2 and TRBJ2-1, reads GAGVSQSPSNKVTEKGKDVELRCDPISGHTALYWYRQSLGQGLEFLIYFQGNSAPDKSGLPSDRFSAERTGGSVSTLTIQRTQQEDSAVYLCASSLGGGTGAYIYNEQFFGPGTRLTVL.

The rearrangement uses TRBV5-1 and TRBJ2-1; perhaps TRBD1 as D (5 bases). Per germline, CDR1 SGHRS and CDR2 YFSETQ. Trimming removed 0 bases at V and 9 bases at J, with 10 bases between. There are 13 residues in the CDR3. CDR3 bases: TGCGCCAGCAGCTTGGTGGGGCAGGGTGAGCAGTTCTTC. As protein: CASSLVGQGEQFF.

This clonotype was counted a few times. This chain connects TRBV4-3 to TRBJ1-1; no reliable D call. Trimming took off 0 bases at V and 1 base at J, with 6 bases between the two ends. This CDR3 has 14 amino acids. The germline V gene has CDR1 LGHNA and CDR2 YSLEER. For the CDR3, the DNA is TGCGCCAGCAGCCAAGAAACGTCGAACACTGAAGCTTTCTTT. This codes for CASSQETSNTEAFF.